This is a list of T cell receptor beta chains from one sample in a study of cytomegalovirus exposure and HLA in healthy donors. Produced via immunoSEQ multiplex PCR; TCRdb's table is partial and in-frame only. The profile shows under 200,000 clones, about 81% of them singletons. Sequenced input: PBMCs. These receptors were taken from a woman aged 18-29 years in good health and CMV-seronegative. CDR3s include the opening cysteine and the closing phenylalanine or tryptophan. Each record gives: V gene, D gene, clone size, J gene, CDR3 DNA, CDR3 protein. The D gene is left open where the match is weak. Clone size is shown for a subset of rows, as once, few, many or a class of expanded clone.

V: TRBV11-2
D: -
size: -
J: TRBJ1-3
DNA: TGTGCCAGCAGCTTAGACCTCCACACCATATATTTT
CDR3: CASSLDLHTIYF

V: TRBV9
D: TRBD2
size: -
J: TRBJ2-7
DNA: TGTGCCAGCAGCGTAACTAGCGGGACCTACGAGCAGTACTTC
CDR3: CASSVTSGTYEQYF

V: TRBV5-1
D: TRBD2
size: -
J: TRBJ2-7
DNA: TGCGCCAGCAGCTTCACTAGCGGATGGGGTTACGAGCAGTACTTC
CDR3: CASSFTSGWGYEQYF

V: TRBV19
D: TRBD1
size: -
J: TRBJ2-7
DNA: TGTGCCAGTAGTGGCGACACAGGGGACGAGCAGTACTTC
CDR3: CASSGDTGDEQYF

V: TRBV29-1
D: -
size: few
J: TRBJ2-1
DNA: TGCAGCGTTGGGATAGCACTTTACAATGAGCAGTTCTTC
CDR3: CSVGIALYNEQFF

V: TRBV7-7
D: TRBD1
size: few
J: TRBJ2-5
DNA: TGTGCTAGCAGCTTAGCGTACGCAGGGGGCATGGGGACCCAGTACTTC
CDR3: CASSLAYAGGMGTQYF

V: TRBV5-5
D: TRBD2
size: -
J: TRBJ2-1
DNA: TGTGCCAGCAGCTCTTCGGGACTAGCCCACGGCAATGAGCAGTTCTTC
CDR3: CASSSSGLAHGNEQFF

V: TRBV9
D: TRBD2
size: -
J: TRBJ2-3
DNA: TGTGCCAGCAGTCCAGAGGGACTAGCGGGGGCCGGAAGCACAGATACGCAGTATTTT
CDR3: CASSPEGLAGAGSTDTQYF

V: TRBV6-5
D: TRBD2
size: once
J: TRBJ2-7
DNA: TGTGCCAGCAGCCCTAAAACCACGGGGGGCGAGCAGTACTTC
CDR3: CASSPKTTGGEQYF

V: TRBV7-2
D: TRBD1
size: -
J: TRBJ2-1
DNA: TGTGCCAGCAGCCCGGGACAGGCTAAGAATGAGCAGTTCTTC
CDR3: CASSPGQAKNEQFF

V: TRBV29-1
D: TRBD1
size: -
J: TRBJ2-7
DNA: TGCAGCGTGGGGGCCGGGACAGTCGCTATCTACGAGCAGTACTTC
CDR3: CSVGAGTVAIYEQYF

V: TRBV28
D: TRBD2
size: -
J: TRBJ2-7
DNA: TGTGCCAGCAGTTTAGGGCTAGCGGGCGAGCAGTACTTC
CDR3: CASSLGLAGEQYF

V: TRBV7-9
D: -
size: -
J: TRBJ2-3
DNA: TGTTCCAGCAGCTTCGCGGAGGGGCACACAGATACGCAGTATTTT
CDR3: CSSSFAEGHTDTQYF

V: TRBV11-2
D: -
size: -
J: TRBJ2-7
DNA: TGTGCCAGCAGCTTAGCCCCCCCGTCCTACGAGCAGTACTTC
CDR3: CASSLAPPSYEQYF

V: TRBV2
D: -
size: -
J: TRBJ1-3
DNA: TGTGCCAGCAGTCGACAGATCAACTCTGGAAACACCATATATTTT
CDR3: CASSRQINSGNTIYF

V: TRBV5-1
D: -
size: -
J: TRBJ1-3
DNA: TGCGCCAGCAGCTTGGACGGCCCGCGGGGAAACACCATATATTTT
CDR3: CASSLDGPRGNTIYF

V: TRBV7-9
D: -
size: -
J: TRBJ1-3
DNA: TGTGCCAGCAGCCCGGGAAACACCATATATTTT
CDR3: CASSPGNTIYF

V: TRBV5-8
D: -
size: -
J: TRBJ2-5
DNA: TGTGCCAGCAGCCAAAAGGGGTACCAAGAGACCCAGTACTTC
CDR3: CASSQKGYQETQYF

V: TRBV5-5
D: -
size: -
J: TRBJ1-1
DNA: TGTGCCAGCAGCCACAGGTTGGCGAACACTGAAGCTTTCTTT
CDR3: CASSHRLANTEAFF

V: TRBV30
D: -
size: -
J: TRBJ2-2
DNA: TGTGCCTGGAGCACACAGGCTAACACCGGGGAGCTGTTTTTT
CDR3: CAWSTQANTGELFF

V: TRBV7-9
D: TRBD1
size: few
J: TRBJ2-7
DNA: TGTGCCAGCAGCCGACCGGACAGGGCCTACGAGCAGTACTTC
CDR3: CASSRPDRAYEQYF

V: TRBV10-3
D: -
size: -
J: TRBJ2-3
DNA: TGTGCCATCAGTGACCCGACCGGGACACGACCCGGCACAGATACGCAGTATTTT
CDR3: CAISDPTGTRPGTDTQYF

V: TRBV28
D: -
size: once
J: TRBJ2-3
DNA: TGTGCCAGCAGTCTAAGTCTTTTGGCAGATACGCAGTATTTT
CDR3: CASSLSLLADTQYF

V: TRBV10-3
D: -
size: -
J: TRBJ1-1
DNA: TGTGCCTCCTCGAGGAGCACTGAAGCTTTCTTT
CDR3: CASSRSTEAFF

V: TRBV11-2
D: TRBD1
size: -
J: TRBJ2-7
DNA: TGTGCCAGCAGCTTAGGAAGGACAGGTTCGAGCTCCTACGAGCAGTACTTC
CDR3: CASSLGRTGSSSYEQYF

V: TRBV2
D: -
size: -
J: TRBJ1-5
DNA: TGTGCCAGCAGTACAGATTATAGCAATCAGCCCCAGCATTTT
CDR3: CASSTDYSNQPQHF

V: TRBV5-4
D: -
size: -
J: TRBJ2-3
DNA: TGTGCCAGCAGCCAGGCTTCGGTCACAGATACGCAGTATTTT
CDR3: CASSQASVTDTQYF

V: TRBV9
D: -
size: -
J: TRBJ2-1
DNA: TGTGCCAGCAGCGGGGGGGGCGGGAGCTCCTACAATGAGCAGTTCTTC
CDR3: CASSGGGGSSYNEQFF

V: TRBV7-2
D: -
size: -
J: TRBJ1-3
DNA: TGTGCCAGCAGCTTAGTCAGGGACTCTGGAAACACCATATATTTT
CDR3: CASSLVRDSGNTIYF

V: TRBV10-3
D: TRBD2
size: few
J: TRBJ2-3
DNA: TGTGCCAGCCGACTAGCGGGGGGGCGGGCAGATACGCAGTATTTT
CDR3: CASRLAGGRADTQYF

V: TRBV5-1
D: -
size: once
J: TRBJ2-1
DNA: TGCGCCAGCGCCCCAGTGGACAATGAGCAGTTCTTC
CDR3: CASAPVDNEQFF

V: TRBV7-9
D: -
size: -
J: TRBJ2-3
DNA: TGTGCCAGCAGCTTAGGTGAGGGAATAGCCACAGATACGCAGTATTTT
CDR3: CASSLGEGIATDTQYF

V: TRBV7-9
D: TRBD1
size: once
J: TRBJ2-7
DNA: TGTGCCAGCAGCTTAGCTCCCCAGGGGGCCCACGAGCAGTACTTC
CDR3: CASSLAPQGAHEQYF

V: TRBV11-3
D: -
size: -
J: TRBJ1-2
DNA: TGTGCCAGCAGCTCGGAGGGACGGCACCTTAACTATGGCTACACCTTC
CDR3: CASSSEGRHLNYGYTF

V: TRBV11-2
D: TRBD2
size: -
J: TRBJ2-7
DNA: TGTGCCAGCAGCCCAGCTGGGACTAGCGGCACCTACGAGCAGTACTTC
CDR3: CASSPAGTSGTYEQYF

V: TRBV5-6
D: -
size: once
J: TRBJ2-5
DNA: TGTGCCAGCAGCTTGATGCGGGAAGAGACCCAGTACTTC
CDR3: CASSLMREETQYF

V: TRBV5-1
D: -
size: -
J: TRBJ1-5
DNA: TGCGCCAGCAGCTTGGGAGAAGCGGATAGCAATCAGCCCCAGCATTTT
CDR3: CASSLGEADSNQPQHF

V: TRBV5-1
D: -
size: -
J: TRBJ2-5
DNA: TGCGCCAGCAGCTTGGCGGCAGGTCGCGAGACCCAGTACTTC
CDR3: CASSLAAGRETQYF

V: TRBV5-1
D: TRBD2
size: -
J: TRBJ2-1
DNA: TGCGCCAGCAGCAAATTAGCGGGAGGGCCTGATGAGCAGTTCTTC
CDR3: CASSKLAGGPDEQFF

V: TRBV10-3
D: -
size: -
J: TRBJ1-6
DNA: TGTGCCATCAGTGGAGTAGGGGATTCACCCCTCCACTTT
CDR3: CAISGVGDSPLHF

V: TRBV29-1
D: -
size: -
J: TRBJ2-1
DNA: TGCAGCGTCAAACAGGGTATAGGAACTTTAATTGCTGAGCAGTTCTTC
CDR3: CSVKQGIGTLIAEQFF

V: TRBV5-1
D: -
size: -
J: TRBJ2-1
DNA: TGCGCCTCGAACTCTGACAGTTGGGTCAATGAGCAGTTCTTC
CDR3: CASNSDSWVNEQFF

V: TRBV6-1
D: -
size: -
J: TRBJ2-7
DNA: TGTGCCAGCAGTGAATTAGTCAGCAGGGTCTACGAGCAGTACTTC
CDR3: CASSELVSRVYEQYF

V: TRBV7-2
D: TRBD1
size: -
J: TRBJ1-5
DNA: TGTGCCAGCAGCCCCTGGACAGGTTTTGGTCAGCCCCAGCATTTT
CDR3: CASSPWTGFGQPQHF

V: TRBV15
D: -
size: -
J: TRBJ2-1
DNA: TGTGCCACCAGCAGAGATCGAGGTAGCGGCCTCTACAATGAGCAGTTCTTC
CDR3: CATSRDRGSGLYNEQFF

V: TRBV30
D: -
size: once
J: TRBJ1-1
DNA: TGTGCCTGGTCGCAGCGGGGACGATCTGAAGCTTTCTTT
CDR3: CAWSQRGRSEAFF

V: TRBV18
D: -
size: -
J: TRBJ2-3
DNA: TGTGCCAGCTCACCACCAGGGGGAAGTGATACGCAGTATTTT
CDR3: CASSPPGGSDTQYF

V: TRBV11-3
D: TRBD1
size: -
J: TRBJ2-1
DNA: TGTGCCAGCAGTCCTCACGGGGACAGTCCAAACAATGAGCAGTTCTTC
CDR3: CASSPHGDSPNNEQFF

V: TRBV7-2
D: -
size: few
J: TRBJ2-5
DNA: TGTGCCAGCAGCTTATTGGTCGGGATGGGGTCCCAAGAGACCCAGTACTTC
CDR3: CASSLLVGMGSQETQYF

V: TRBV4-1
D: TRBD2
size: -
J: TRBJ2-1
DNA: TGCGCCAGCAGCCAAGACGGACTAGGCAATGAGCAGTTCTTC
CDR3: CASSQDGLGNEQFF

V: TRBV4-1
D: TRBD1
size: -
J: TRBJ2-7
DNA: TGCGCCAGCAGCCCTAATAAAAACTTCGACAGGGGGCAAGACGAGCAGTACTTC
CDR3: CASSPNKNFDRGQDEQYF

V: TRBV6-5
D: TRBD1
size: -
J: TRBJ2-3
DNA: TGTGCCAGCAGTTTAAAGGGGGCCGCAGATACGCAGTATTTT
CDR3: CASSLKGAADTQYF

V: TRBV2
D: -
size: -
J: TRBJ2-7
DNA: TGTGCCAGCACTATAACGGGACTCGTCGAGCAGTACTTC
CDR3: CASTITGLVEQYF

V: TRBV19
D: TRBD1
size: -
J: TRBJ2-7
DNA: TGTGCCAGTCATCCCACCGGGACAGGGCAAGAGCAGTACTTC
CDR3: CASHPTGTGQEQYF

V: TRBV9
D: TRBD1
size: few
J: TRBJ1-2
DNA: TGTGCCAGCAGCATCGGGGGGGGACAGCCCTATGGCTACACCTTC
CDR3: CASSIGGGQPYGYTF